The clone carrying this TCR beta chain showed up just a few times. Its antigen remains unknown. In each sample, at least 6.5 million PBMCs were isolated. A J-beta primer mix and a sample-barcoded 5' primer were used in a second PCR of roughly 6 to 12 cycles. Each single sample gave us at least 3 million CDR3-containing paired-end reads. From the 5' RACE reads, TCRdb called clonotypes with MiXCR, one entry per CDR3 protein. The table records some 710,000 distinct CDR3 sequences, around half of them present only once. The data derive from a study of blood T cells in healthy people across ages. Study outcomes and limitations: A greater number of naive CD4+ cells and higher diversity distinguished long-lived donors from aged donors.

Trimming removed 7 bases at V and 0 bases at J, with 10 bases between. Per germline, CDR1 MDHEN and CDR2 SYDVKM. The CDR3 is 14 residues long. The V call is TRBV28, the J call TRBJ2-4; D is unclear. The clonotype was recovered from a man older than 75 in good health. Sequenced material: blood. The CDR3 coding sequence is TGTGCCAGCACCAACACCCTAGCCAAAAACATTCAGTACTTC. Translating gives CASTNTLAKNIQYF. Drawing the rest from reference TRBV28 and TRBJ2-4, the complete variable domain is DVKVTQSSRYLVKRTGEKVFLECVQDMDHENMFWYRQDPGLGLRLIYFSYDVKMKEKGDIPEGYSVSREKKERFSLILESASTNQTSMYLCASTNTLAKNIQYFGAGTRLSVL.